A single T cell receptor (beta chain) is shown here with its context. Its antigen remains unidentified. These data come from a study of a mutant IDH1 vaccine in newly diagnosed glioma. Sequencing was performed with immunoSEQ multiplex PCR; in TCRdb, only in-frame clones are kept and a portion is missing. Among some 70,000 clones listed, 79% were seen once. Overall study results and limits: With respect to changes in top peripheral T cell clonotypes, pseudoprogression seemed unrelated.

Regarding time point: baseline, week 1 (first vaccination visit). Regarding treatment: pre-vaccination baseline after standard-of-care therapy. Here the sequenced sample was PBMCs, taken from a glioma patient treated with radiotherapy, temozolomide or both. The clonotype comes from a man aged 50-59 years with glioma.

As DNA, the CDR3 is TGTGCCAGCAGCCCGGTCGGGGAGGGTCATCAGCCCCAGCATTTT. Its protein is CASSPVGEGHQPQHF. The V call is TRBV7-9, the J call TRBJ1-5, with no clear D. This CDR3 spans 15 amino acids. CDR1 is SEHNR, CDR2 FQNEAQ, per germline (reference sequence). V dropped 5 bases and J dropped 5 bases, with 16 bases sitting between them.